The entry that follows covers one T cell receptor beta chain sequence. Its target is unknown. The source of the sample is a study of cytomegalovirus exposure and HLA in healthy donors. Study-wide results and caveats: Association of a missense DCLRE1C variant with TCR beta V- and J-gene trimming was reported in a later analysis.

The PCR contained 60 Vbeta and 13 Jbeta primers. Generated by immunoSEQ multiplex PCR, the TCRdb table keeps only in-frame clones and is missing some. The repertoire holds some 190,000 clones, with around 80% as singletons. CDR3 size: 14 residues. V was pared by 2 bases and J by 8 bases, with 13 bases between. Germline CDR1 and CDR2: ENHRY and SYGVKD. This clonotype was sampled from a man aged 40-55 years in good health and CMV-seropositive. Source material: PBMCs. The chain has TRBV10-3 and TRBJ2-4, with a weak D call TRBD2 (6 bases). CDR3 coding DNA: TGTGCCATCAGTGAGGTGTCAGGGAGGCACATTCAGTACTTC. Translating it yields CAISEVSGRHIQYF.